This T cell receptor (beta chain) was identified during a study of PD-1 blockade in classical Hodgkin lymphoma. As for this clone: Its antigen is unknown.

Study observations and caveats: Possibly reflecting disease activity or prior therapy, repertoire differences have causes that remain undefined.

The assay was immunoSEQ multiplex PCR, and TCRdb's table has in-frame clones only and misses some. In the table there are about 94,000 clones, about 88% of which are singletons. Every patient relapsed after autologous stem cell transplantation, and brentuximab vedotin exposure varied. The clonotype comes from a human donor with classical Hodgkin lymphoma. The sequencing here drew on peripheral blood mononuclear cells (PBMCs), taken before the second cycle of nivolumab.

The CDR3 protein is CASGGIGGTGELFF. In DNA form, the CDR3 reads TGTGCCAGCGGGGGCATCGGGGGTACCGGGGAGCTGTTTTTT. The chain is built from TRBV28 and TRBJ2-2; D might be TRBD1 or TRBD2, each matching 6 bases. Germline values: CDR1 MDHEN, CDR2 SYDVKM. CDR3 length: 14 amino acids. Trimming left V 8 bases short and J 5 bases short, with 15 bases between.